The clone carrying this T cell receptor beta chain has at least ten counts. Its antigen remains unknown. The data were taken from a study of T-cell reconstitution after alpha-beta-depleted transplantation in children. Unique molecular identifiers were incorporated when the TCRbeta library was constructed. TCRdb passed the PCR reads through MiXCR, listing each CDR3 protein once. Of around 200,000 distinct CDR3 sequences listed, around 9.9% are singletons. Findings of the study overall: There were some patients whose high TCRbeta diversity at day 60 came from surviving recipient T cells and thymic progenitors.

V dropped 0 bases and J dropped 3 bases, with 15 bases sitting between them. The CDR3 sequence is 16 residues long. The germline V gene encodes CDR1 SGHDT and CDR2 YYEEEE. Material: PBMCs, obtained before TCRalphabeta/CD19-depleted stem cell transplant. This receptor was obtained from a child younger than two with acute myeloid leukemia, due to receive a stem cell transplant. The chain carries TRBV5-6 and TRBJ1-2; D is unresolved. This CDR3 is CASSLVASGRDYGYTF. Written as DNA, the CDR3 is TGTGCCAGCAGCTTGGTGGCCTCCGGGCGCGACTATGGCTACACCTTC.